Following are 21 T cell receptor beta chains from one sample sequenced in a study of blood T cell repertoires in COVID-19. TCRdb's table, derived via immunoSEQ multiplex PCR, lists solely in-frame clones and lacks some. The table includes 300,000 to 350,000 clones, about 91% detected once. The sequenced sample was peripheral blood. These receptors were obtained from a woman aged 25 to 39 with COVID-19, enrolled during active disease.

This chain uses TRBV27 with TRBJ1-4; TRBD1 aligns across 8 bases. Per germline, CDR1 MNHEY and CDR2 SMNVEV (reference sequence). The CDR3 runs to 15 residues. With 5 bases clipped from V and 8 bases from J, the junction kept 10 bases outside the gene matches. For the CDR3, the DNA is TGTGCCAGCAGTCCGACAGGGGTGAGAGGGGAAAAACTGTTTTTT. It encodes CASSPTGVRGEKLFF.

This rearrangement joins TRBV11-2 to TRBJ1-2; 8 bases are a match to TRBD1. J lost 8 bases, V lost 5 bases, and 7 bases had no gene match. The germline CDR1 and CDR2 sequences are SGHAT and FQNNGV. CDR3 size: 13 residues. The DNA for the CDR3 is TGTGCCAGCAGCATCAGGGGGCTCGGAGGCTACACCTTC. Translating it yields CASSIRGLGGYTF. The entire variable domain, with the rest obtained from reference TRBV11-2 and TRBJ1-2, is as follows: EAGVAQSPRYKIIEKRQSVAFWCNPISGHATLYWYQQILGQGPKLLIQFQNNGVVDDSQLPKDRFSAERLKGVDSTLKIQPAKLEDSAVYLCASSIRGLGGYTFGSGTRLTVV.

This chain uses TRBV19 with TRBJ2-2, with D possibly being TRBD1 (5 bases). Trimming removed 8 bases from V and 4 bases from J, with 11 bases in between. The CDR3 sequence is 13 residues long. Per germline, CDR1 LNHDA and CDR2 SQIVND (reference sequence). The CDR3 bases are TGTGCCAGTGGGGCAATTAGCACCGGGGAGCTGTTTTTT. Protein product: CASGAISTGELFF.

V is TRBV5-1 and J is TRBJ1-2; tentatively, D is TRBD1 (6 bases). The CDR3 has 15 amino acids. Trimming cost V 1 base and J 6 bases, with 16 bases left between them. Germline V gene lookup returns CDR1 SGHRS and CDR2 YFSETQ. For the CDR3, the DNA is TGCGCCAGCAGCTTGTTCTTAGGGCAGGGGAATGGCTACACCTTC. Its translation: CASSLFLGQGNGYTF.

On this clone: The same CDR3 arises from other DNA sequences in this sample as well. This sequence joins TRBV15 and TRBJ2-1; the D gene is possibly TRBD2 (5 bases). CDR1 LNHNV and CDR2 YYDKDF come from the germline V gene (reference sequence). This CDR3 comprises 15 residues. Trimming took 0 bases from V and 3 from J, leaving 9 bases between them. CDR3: CATSRDRAGYNEQFF. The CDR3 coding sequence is TGTGCCACCAGCAGAGATAGGGCGGGCTACAATGAGCAGTTCTTC. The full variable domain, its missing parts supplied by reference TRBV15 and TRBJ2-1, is DAMVIQNPRYQVTQFGKPVTLSCSQTLNHNVMYWYQQKSSQAPKLLFHYYDKDFNNEADTPDNFQSRRPNTSFCFLDIRSPGLGDTAMYLCATSRDRAGYNEQFFGPGTRLTVL.

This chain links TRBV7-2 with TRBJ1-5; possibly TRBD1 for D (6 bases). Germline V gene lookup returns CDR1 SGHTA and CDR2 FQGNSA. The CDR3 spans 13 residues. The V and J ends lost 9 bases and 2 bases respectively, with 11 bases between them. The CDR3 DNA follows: TGTGCCAGTCGCAGGGGAGGCAATCAGCCCCAGCATTTT. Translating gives CASRRGGNQPQHF.

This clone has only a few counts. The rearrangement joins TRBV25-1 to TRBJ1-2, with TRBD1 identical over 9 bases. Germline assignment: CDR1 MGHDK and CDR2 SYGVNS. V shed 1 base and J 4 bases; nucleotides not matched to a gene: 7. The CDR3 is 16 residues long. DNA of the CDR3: TGTGCCAGCAGTGAATCCACAGGGGGCTTTTTCTATGGCTACACCTTC. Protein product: CASSESTGGFFYGYTF.

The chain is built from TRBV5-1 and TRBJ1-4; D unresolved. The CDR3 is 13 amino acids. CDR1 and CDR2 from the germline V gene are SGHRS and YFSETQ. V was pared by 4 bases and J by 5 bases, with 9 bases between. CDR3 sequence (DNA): TGCGCCAGCAGCCCGGTAATGAATGAAAAACTGTTTTTT. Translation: CASSPVMNEKLFF.

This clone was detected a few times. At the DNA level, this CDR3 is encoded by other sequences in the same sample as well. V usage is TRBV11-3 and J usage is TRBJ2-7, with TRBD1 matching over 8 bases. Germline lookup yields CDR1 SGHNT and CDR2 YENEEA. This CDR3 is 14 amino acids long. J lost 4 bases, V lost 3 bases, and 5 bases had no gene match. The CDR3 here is CASSFRQGSYEQYF. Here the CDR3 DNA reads TGTGCCAGCAGCTTTCGACAGGGGTCATACGAGCAGTACTTC.

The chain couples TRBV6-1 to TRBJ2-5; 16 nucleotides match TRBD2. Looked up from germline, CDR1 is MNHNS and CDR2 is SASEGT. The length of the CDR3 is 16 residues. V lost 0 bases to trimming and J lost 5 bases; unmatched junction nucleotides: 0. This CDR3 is CASSEAGLAGGETQYF. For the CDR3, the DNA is TGTGCCAGCAGTGAAGCGGGACTAGCGGGGGGGGAGACCCAGTACTTC.

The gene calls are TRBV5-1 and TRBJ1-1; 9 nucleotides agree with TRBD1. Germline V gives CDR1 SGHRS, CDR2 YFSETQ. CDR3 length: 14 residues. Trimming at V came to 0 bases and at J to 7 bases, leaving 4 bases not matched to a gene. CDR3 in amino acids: CASSLAWGQGEAFF. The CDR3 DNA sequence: TGCGCCAGCAGCTTGGCGTGGGGACAGGGTGAAGCTTTCTTT.

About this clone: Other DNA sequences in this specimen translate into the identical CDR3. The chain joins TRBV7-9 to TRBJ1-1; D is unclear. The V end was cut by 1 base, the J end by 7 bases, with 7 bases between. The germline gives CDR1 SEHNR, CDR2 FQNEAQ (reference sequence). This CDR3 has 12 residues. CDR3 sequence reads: CASSLGGSEAFF. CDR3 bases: TGTGCCAGCAGCTTAGGCGGAAGTGAAGCTTTCTTT. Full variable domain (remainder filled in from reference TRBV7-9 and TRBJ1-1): DTGVSQNPRHKITKRGQNVTFRCDPISEHNRLYWYRQTLGQGPEFLTYFQNEAQLEKSRLLSDRFSAERPKGSFSTLEIQRTEQGDSAMYLCASSLGGSEAFFGQGTRLTVV.

The CDR3 DNA is TGTGCCGCAACCCAAGGACTGGGAAATCAGCCCCAGCATTTT. Translating gives CAATQGLGNQPQHF. V gene TRBV19 combines with J gene TRBJ1-5, with D unclear. V lost 11 bases and J 4 bases, leaving 18 bases between the germline ends. The CDR3 sequence is 14 residues long. CDR1 is LNHDA and CDR2 is SQIVND in the germline V gene (reference sequence).

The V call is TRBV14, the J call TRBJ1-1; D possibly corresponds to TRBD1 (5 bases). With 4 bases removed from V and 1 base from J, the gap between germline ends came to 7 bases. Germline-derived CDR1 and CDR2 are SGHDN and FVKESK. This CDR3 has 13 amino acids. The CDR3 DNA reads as TGTGCCAGCAGCCTGACAGCGAACACTGAAGCTTTCTTT. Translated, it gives CASSLTANTEAFF.

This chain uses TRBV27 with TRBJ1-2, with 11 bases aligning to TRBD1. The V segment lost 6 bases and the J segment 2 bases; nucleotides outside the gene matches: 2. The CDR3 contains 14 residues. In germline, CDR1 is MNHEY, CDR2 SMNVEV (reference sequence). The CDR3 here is CASRWTGGNYGYTF. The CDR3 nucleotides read TGTGCCAGCAGGTGGACAGGGGGCAACTATGGCTACACCTTC.

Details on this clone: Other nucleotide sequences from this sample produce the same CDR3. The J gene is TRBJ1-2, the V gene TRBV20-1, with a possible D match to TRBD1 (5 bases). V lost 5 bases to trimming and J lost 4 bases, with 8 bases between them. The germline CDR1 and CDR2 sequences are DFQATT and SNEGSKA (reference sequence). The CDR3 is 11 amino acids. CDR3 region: CSAGQGYGYTF. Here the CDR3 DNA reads TGCAGTGCTGGGCAGGGCTATGGCTACACCTTC.

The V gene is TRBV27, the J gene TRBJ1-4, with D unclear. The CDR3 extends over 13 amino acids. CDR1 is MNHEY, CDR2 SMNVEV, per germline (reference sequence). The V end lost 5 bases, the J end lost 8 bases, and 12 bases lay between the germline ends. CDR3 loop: CASSPRTEEKLFF. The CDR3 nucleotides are TGTGCCAGCAGTCCTAGGACTGAGGAAAAACTGTTTTTT.

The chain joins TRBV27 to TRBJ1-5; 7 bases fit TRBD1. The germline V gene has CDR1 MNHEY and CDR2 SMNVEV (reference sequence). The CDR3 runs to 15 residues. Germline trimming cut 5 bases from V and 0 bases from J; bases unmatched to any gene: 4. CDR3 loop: CASSRQGFSNQPQHF. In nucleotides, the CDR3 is TGTGCCAGCAGTCGACAGGGTTTTAGCAATCAGCCCCAGCATTTT.

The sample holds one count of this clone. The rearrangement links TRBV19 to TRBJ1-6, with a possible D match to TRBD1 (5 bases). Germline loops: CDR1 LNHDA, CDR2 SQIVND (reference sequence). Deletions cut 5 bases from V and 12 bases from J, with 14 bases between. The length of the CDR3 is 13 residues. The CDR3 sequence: CASSSPDTGPLHF. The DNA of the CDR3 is TGTGCCAGTAGTTCCCCGGACACGGGACCCCTCCACTTT.

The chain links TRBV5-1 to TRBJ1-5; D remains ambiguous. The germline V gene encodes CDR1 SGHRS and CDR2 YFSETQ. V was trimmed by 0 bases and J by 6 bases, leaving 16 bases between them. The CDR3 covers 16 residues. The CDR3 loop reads CASSLEAGKVIQPQHF. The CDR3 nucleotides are TGCGCCAGCAGCTTGGAGGCAGGAAAGGTGATTCAGCCCCAGCATTTT.

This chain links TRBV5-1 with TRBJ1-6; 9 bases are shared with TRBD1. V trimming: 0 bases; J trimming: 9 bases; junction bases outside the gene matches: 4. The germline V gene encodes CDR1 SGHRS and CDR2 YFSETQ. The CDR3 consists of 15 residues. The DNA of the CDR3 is TGCGCCAGCAGCTTGGGGGGACAGGGTAGTTCACCCCTCCACTTT. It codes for CASSLGGQGSSPLHF.